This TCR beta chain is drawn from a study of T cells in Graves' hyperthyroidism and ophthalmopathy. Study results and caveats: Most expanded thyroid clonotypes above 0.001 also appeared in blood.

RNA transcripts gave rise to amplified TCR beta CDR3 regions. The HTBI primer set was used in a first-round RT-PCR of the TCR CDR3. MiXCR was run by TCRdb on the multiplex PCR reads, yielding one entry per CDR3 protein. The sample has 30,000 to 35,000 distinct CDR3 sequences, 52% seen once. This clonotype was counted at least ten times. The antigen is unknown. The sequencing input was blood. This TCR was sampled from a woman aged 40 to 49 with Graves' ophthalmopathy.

The CDR3 coding sequence is TGTGCCAGCAGTTACGGCAGCTACTACGAGCAGTACTTC. It codes for CASSYGSYYEQYF. The chain carries TRBV6-5 and TRBJ2-7; D unresolved. The V and J ends lost 2 bases and 3 bases respectively, with 8 bases between them. The CDR3 spans 13 residues. Germline CDR1 and CDR2: MNHEY and SVGAGI.